Listed below are T cell receptor beta chains from one sample, sequenced in a study of identical twins. TCRdb recomputed calls from the 5' RACE reads with MiXCR, one row per CDR3 protein. The sample carries about 220,000 distinct CDR3 sequences, around 7.6% recorded once. This sample also belongs to another study, concerning yellow fever vaccine responses in identical twins.

Sequencing was carried out using CD8+ T cells sorted from blood. These receptors came from a woman aged 18 to 35 in good health. Both conserved end residues are part of each CDR3. Each record gives: D gene, V gene, J gene, clone size, CDR3 protein, CDR3 DNA. D genes are given only for firm matches. Expanded clones get a size class; other rows say once, few or many, or leave the size out.

TRBD2,TRBV10-3,TRBJ2-3,many,CAISDGSGVTDTQYF,TGTGCCATCAGTGACGGTAGCGGGGTAACAGATACGCAGTATTTT
.,TRBV18,TRBJ2-1,.,CASSPLSPRGEQFF,TGTGCCAGCTCACCACTAAGCCCGAGGGGTGAGCAGTTCTTC
.,TRBV2,TRBJ1-2,few,CASSGTIWGYTF,TGTGCCAGCAGCGGGACAATCTGGGGCTACACCTTC
.,TRBV7-9,TRBJ2-3,.,CASSLDFSTDTQYF,TGTGCCAGCAGCTTGGACTTTTCCACAGATACGCAGTATTTT
.,TRBV7-9,TRBJ1-1,many,CASRFIDRVTEAFF,TGTGCCAGCAGGTTTATAGACCGTGTTACTGAAGCTTTCTTT
.,TRBV2,TRBJ2-1,.,CASTEQFF,TGTGCCAGCACGGAGCAGTTCTTC
.,TRBV12-3/TRBV12-4,TRBJ1-4,few,CASSLGGWANEKLFF,TGTGCCAGCAGTTTAGGGGGTTGGGCTAATGAAAAACTGTTTTTT
TRBD2,TRBV5-6,TRBJ2-7,.,CASSVSGYSYEQYF,TGTGCCAGCAGCGTTAGCGGGTACTCCTACGAGCAGTACTTC
.,TRBV29-1,TRBJ1-3,.,CSVEDRGNTIYF,TGCAGCGTTGAAGATCGTGGAAACACCATATATTTT
.,TRBV4-1,TRBJ2-3,.,CASSQATQQGDFTDTQYF,TGCGCCAGCAGCCAAGCAACCCAGCAGGGGGACTTCACAGATACGCAGTATTTT
TRBD2,TRBV6-2/TRBV6-3,TRBJ2-1,many,CASSSGGEGYNEQFF,TGTGCCAGCAGTAGCGGTGGGGAGGGGTACAATGAGCAGTTCTTC